This T cell receptor (beta chain) came from a study of blood T cell repertoires in COVID-19. Measured with immunoSEQ multiplex PCR; TCRdb has only the in-frame clones, and not every one. Among around 60,000 clones listed, approximately 84% were seen once. By its share, this clone is medium-sized. Germline V gene lookup returns CDR1 SNHLY and CDR2 FYNNEI. The germline V and J ends were trimmed by 3 bases and 3 bases, with 9 bases remaining between them. This CDR3 comprises 14 residues. The chain recombines TRBV2 with TRBJ1-5; D ambiguous. The receptor's source is a man in his 60s with COVID-19, enrolled during active disease. The specimen was peripheral blood. Here the CDR3 reads CASSDRSLNQPQHF. The CDR3 DNA reads TGTGCCAGCAGTGATCGGTCACTCAATCAGCCCCAGCATTTT.